This T cell receptor beta chain derives from a study of OX40 agonist ivuxolimab in advanced cancers. Turning to the study itself: Males comprised approximately 81% of the group, whose mean age was approximately 60 years (range 23 to 79). General study results and limits: In the 0.1 to 3.0 mg/kg range, CD4+ and CD8+ blood T cells had expanded clonally by week 6.

V shed 2 bases and J 4 bases; nucleotides not matched to a gene: 4. The germline gives CDR1 SGHRS, CDR2 YFSETQ. The CDR3 runs to 14 residues. The count of this clone is one. Its antigen is still unknown. If patients had autoimmune disease history or systemic immunosuppression, they were excluded. The method was immunoSEQ multiplex PCR; TCRdb's version includes in-frame clones alone and lacks a portion of them. The table lists some 72,000 clones, about 91% of them singletons, with approximately 3% in the top ten. This material consisted of CD4+ or CD8+ T cells sorted from blood, taken in a trial of the OX40 agonist ivuxolimab. The sequence was collected from an adult with an advanced solid tumor such as melanoma, head and neck, liver or kidney cancer. V is TRBV5-1 and J is TRBJ1-1, with 8 bases identical to TRBD1. CDR3 region: CASSLVGQGTEAFF. The CDR3 DNA sequence: TGCGCCAGCAGCTTAGTCGGACAGGGCACTGAAGCTTTCTTT.